This entry is about one T cell receptor (beta chain). Antigen: not known. Method: immunoSEQ multiplex PCR; TCRdb's copy keeps in-frame clones and lacks some. In the table there are roughly 100,000 clones, about 89% of which are singletons. This CDR3 has 15 amino acids. V lost 4 bases and J lost 8, with 19 bases in between. The V gene's germline CDR1 is SGHTS and CDR2 YDEGEE. The data belong to a study of T cell responses to AZD1222 COVID-19 vaccine. Study findings and constraints: There were mostly white British donors and more females than males, and clonal diversity was possibly underestimated. Scientists sampled the repertoires only once the peak T cell response had passed. Reportedly, close to half of spike-specific TCRs are directed against unmutated variant regions.

This TCR derives from an adult in good health. This sequence joins TRBV5-8 and TRBJ2-1; possibly TRBD1 or TRBD2 for D (5 bases each). The sequences come from peripheral blood, collected on day 0 of AZD1222 vaccination. CDR3 sequence (DNA): TGTGCCAGCAGCATAGGGGTCGGAGGTTGGGATGAGCAGTTCTTC. Translating gives CASSIGVGGWDEQFF.